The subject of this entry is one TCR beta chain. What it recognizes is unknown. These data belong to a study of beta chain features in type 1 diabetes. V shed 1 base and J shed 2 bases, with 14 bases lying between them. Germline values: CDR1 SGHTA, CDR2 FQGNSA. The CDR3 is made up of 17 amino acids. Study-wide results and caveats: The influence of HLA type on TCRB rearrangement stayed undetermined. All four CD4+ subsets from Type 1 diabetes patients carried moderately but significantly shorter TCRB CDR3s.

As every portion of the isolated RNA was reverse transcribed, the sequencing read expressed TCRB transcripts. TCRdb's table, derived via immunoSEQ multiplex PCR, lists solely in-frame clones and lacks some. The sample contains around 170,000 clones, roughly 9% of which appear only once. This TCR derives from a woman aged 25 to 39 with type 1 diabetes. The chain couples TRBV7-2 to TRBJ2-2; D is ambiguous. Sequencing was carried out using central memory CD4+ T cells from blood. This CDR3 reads CASSLDPGTINTGELFF. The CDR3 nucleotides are TGTGCCAGCAGCTTAGATCCCGGCACTATAAACACCGGGGAGCTGTTTTTT.